A selection of T cell receptor beta chains follows, all from one sample in a study of T cell repertoires in cytomegalovirus infection. From the reads, TCRdb called clonotypes with MiXCR, one entry per CDR3 protein. The table shows around 100,000 distinct CDR3 sequences, with around 45% occurring only once. No cognate antigen is known for these TCRs. Here the sequenced sample was CD8+ T cells from cultured PBMCs, taken from culture after CMV antigen stimulation. These receptors were taken from a human donor in good health (CMV status not recorded). Some clones in this sample may be carry-over from other donors' samples. Each CDR3 is given with its conserved first and last residue. The D gene is left open where the match is weak. Clone size is given for some rows only: seen once, a few or many times, or a class if the clone is expanded.

CDR3 length: 14; J gene: TRBJ1-1; clone size: NA; V gene: TRBV27; D gene: NA; CDR3 DNA: TGTGCCAGCAGAAGCCTGGCGGTGAACACTGAAGCTTTCTTT; CDR3 protein: CASRSLAVNTEAFF
CDR3 length: 13; J gene: TRBJ1-5; clone size: NA; V gene: TRBV6-1; D gene: NA; CDR3 DNA: TGTGCCAGCAGCCAGGACAGAACTCAGCCCCAGCATTTT; CDR3 protein: CASSQDRTQPQHF
CDR3 length: 13; J gene: TRBJ2-3; clone size: few; V gene: TRBV7-6; D gene: TRBD1; CDR3 DNA: TGTGCCAGCAGCTTAAACAGGGGATATACGCAGTATTTT; CDR3 protein: CASSLNRGYTQYF
CDR3 length: 14; J gene: TRBJ2-3; clone size: many; V gene: TRBV11-2; D gene: TRBD1; CDR3 DNA: TGTGCCAGCAGCTTAGTACAGGGGATAGATACGCAGTATTTT; CDR3 protein: CASSLVQGIDTQYF
CDR3 length: 12; J gene: TRBJ2-1; clone size: NA; V gene: TRBV19; D gene: TRBD1; CDR3 DNA: TGTGCCACCGTGACAGGGGCCCATGAGCAGTTCTTC; CDR3 protein: CATVTGAHEQFF
CDR3 length: 16; J gene: TRBJ2-1; clone size: many; V gene: TRBV20-1; D gene: TRBD2; CDR3 DNA: TGCAGTGCTCCTCCATATGCGCGGGGGTCGGGGAATGAGCAGTTCTTC; CDR3 protein: CSAPPYARGSGNEQFF
CDR3 length: 13; J gene: TRBJ1-1; clone size: few; V gene: TRBV6-5; D gene: NA; CDR3 DNA: TGTGCCAGCAGTTACCCAGGGTCCACTGAAGCTTTCTTT; CDR3 protein: CASSYPGSTEAFF
CDR3 length: 15; J gene: TRBJ1-5; clone size: NA; V gene: TRBV20-1; D gene: NA; CDR3 DNA: TGCAGTGCCAAAATTGGACAGTTTAGCAATCAGCCCCAGCATTTT; CDR3 protein: CSAKIGQFSNQPQHF
CDR3 length: 13; J gene: TRBJ2-1; clone size: NA; V gene: TRBV7-9; D gene: NA; CDR3 DNA: TGTGCCAGCAGCTTAGGTCGGGACAATGAGCAGTTCTTC; CDR3 protein: CASSLGRDNEQFF
CDR3 length: 13; J gene: TRBJ1-2; clone size: once; V gene: TRBV11-2; D gene: NA; CDR3 DNA: TGTGCCAGCAGCCCAACACAGACTTGGGGCTACACCTTC; CDR3 protein: CASSPTQTWGYTF
CDR3 length: 16; J gene: TRBJ2-1; clone size: few; V gene: TRBV25-1; D gene: NA; CDR3 DNA: TGTGCCAGCAGTGAACGGGGGTCGGGCTCCTACAATGAGCAGTTCTTC; CDR3 protein: CASSERGSGSYNEQFF
CDR3 length: 13; J gene: TRBJ2-7; clone size: once; V gene: TRBV19; D gene: NA; CDR3 DNA: TGTGCCAGTAGTATCCGGGAAGCCAACGAGCAGTACTTC; CDR3 protein: CASSIREANEQYF
CDR3 length: 15; J gene: TRBJ2-3; clone size: NA; V gene: TRBV12-3/TRBV12-4; D gene: NA; CDR3 DNA: TGTGCCAGCAGTTTAGTAGGGAAGATGGCAGATACGCAGTATTTT; CDR3 protein: CASSLVGKMADTQYF
CDR3 length: 14; J gene: TRBJ1-1; clone size: once; V gene: TRBV4-1; D gene: TRBD1; CDR3 DNA: TGCGCCAGCAGCCCCGGACAGGCGAACACTGAAGCTTTCTTT; CDR3 protein: CASSPGQANTEAFF
CDR3 length: 15; J gene: TRBJ1-2; clone size: NA; V gene: TRBV7-4; D gene: NA; CDR3 DNA: TGTGCCAGCTTTTTCCCGGCACAGGGAAGGTATGGCTACACCTTC; CDR3 protein: CASFFPAQGRYGYTF
CDR3 length: 13; J gene: TRBJ1-1; clone size: many; V gene: TRBV11-2; D gene: NA; CDR3 DNA: TGTGCCAGCAGGTATCATTCCGGCACTGAAGCTTTCTTT; CDR3 protein: CASRYHSGTEAFF
CDR3 length: 16; J gene: TRBJ2-1; clone size: NA; V gene: TRBV6-6; D gene: TRBD1; CDR3 DNA: TGTGCCAGCAGTTCCGGACAGGGGGTATTTTTTGATGAGCAGTTCTTC; CDR3 protein: CASSSGQGVFFDEQFF
CDR3 length: 18; J gene: TRBJ2-1; clone size: NA; V gene: TRBV12-3/TRBV12-4; D gene: TRBD2; CDR3 DNA: TGTGCCAGCACCTCGGGACTAGCGGGGGGGCCTCGCTACAATGAGCAGTTCTTC; CDR3 protein: CASTSGLAGGPRYNEQFF